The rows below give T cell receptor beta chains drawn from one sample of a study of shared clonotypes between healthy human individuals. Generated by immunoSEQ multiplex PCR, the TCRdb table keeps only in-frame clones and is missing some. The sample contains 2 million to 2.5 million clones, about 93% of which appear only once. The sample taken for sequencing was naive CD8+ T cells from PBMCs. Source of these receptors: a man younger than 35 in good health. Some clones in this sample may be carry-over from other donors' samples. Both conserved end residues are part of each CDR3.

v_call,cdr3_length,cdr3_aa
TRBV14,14,CASSQDGQIYEQYF
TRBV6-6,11,CASRLDNEQYF
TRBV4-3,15,CASSLIRTGVYEQYF
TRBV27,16,CASSLGGAGTYNEQFF
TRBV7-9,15,CASSLHQGDYYEQYF
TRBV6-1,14,CASRDLKQGHEQYF
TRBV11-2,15,CASSLGTGESDEQYF
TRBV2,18,CASRPGTSGMQTAYEQYF
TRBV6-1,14,CASSELGTAYEQYF
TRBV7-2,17,CASSLEDSGAFTDTQYF
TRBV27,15,CASSLLGQDLYEQYF
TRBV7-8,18,CASSPRLAETANTGELFF
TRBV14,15,CASSRSLDMNTEAFF
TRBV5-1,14,CASSLGTGPPGYTF
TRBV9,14,CASSAGGSPHEQYF
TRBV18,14,CASSPAAGFNEQYF
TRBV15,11,CATADSGKLFF
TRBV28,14,CASRYGTENSPLHF
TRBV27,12,CASSFGGGRAFF
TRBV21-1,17,CASSNETGLQGNYGYTF
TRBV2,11,CASSGGEGYTF
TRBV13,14,CASSLRQPREKLFF
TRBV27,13,CASSLRGPYEQYF
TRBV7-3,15,CASSLLAGSSYEQYF
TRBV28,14,CASSLAGVTDTQYF
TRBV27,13,CASSYLGGTEAFF
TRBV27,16,CASSLSIRGGAYEQYF
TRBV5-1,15,CASSLGAGEETEAFF
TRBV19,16,CASSARGLGTYNEQFF
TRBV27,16,CASSQVSGLFTDTQYF